These T cell receptor beta chains were read from a single sample in a study of T cells expressing NK-cell markers. TCRdb re-called the 5' RACE reads; every CDR3 protein appears as one record, without DNA. The sample table sets out roughly 430,000 distinct CDR3 sequences. The sample consisted of blood T cells: a sorted CD56 or NKG2C T cell subset, CD4+ or CD8+ T cells, or bulk PBMC T cells (not recorded which). The receptor set was obtained from a woman between 18 and 70 years old in good health. Each CDR3 is given with its conserved first and last residue. The order of the fields is CDR3 protein, CDR3 length, V gene, clone size, J gene. The size entry is marked missing in some rows and otherwise reads once, few, many or a size class.

CDR3 protein: CAISENTGELFF
CDR3 length: 12
V gene: TRBV10-3
clone size: -
J gene: TRBJ2-2

CDR3 protein: CASSPQGPAAGNTIYF
CDR3 length: 16
V gene: TRBV12-3/TRBV12-4
clone size: -
J gene: TRBJ1-3

CDR3 protein: CASSRSPPGANQPQHF
CDR3 length: 16
V gene: TRBV4-3
clone size: -
J gene: TRBJ1-5

CDR3 protein: CASIPSGAEYEQYF
CDR3 length: 14
V gene: TRBV6-1
clone size: -
J gene: TRBJ2-7

CDR3 protein: CASSLAPKHEQYF
CDR3 length: 13
V gene: TRBV11-1
clone size: -
J gene: TRBJ2-7

CDR3 protein: CASSLRDDGYTF
CDR3 length: 12
V gene: TRBV4-2
clone size: medium-sized
J gene: TRBJ1-2

CDR3 protein: CASSPQTGYEQYF
CDR3 length: 13
V gene: TRBV18
clone size: -
J gene: TRBJ2-7

CDR3 protein: CASSLGLAEGTDTQYF
CDR3 length: 16
V gene: TRBV12-3/TRBV12-4
clone size: -
J gene: TRBJ2-3

CDR3 protein: CASSPWAILPNEKLFF
CDR3 length: 16
V gene: TRBV7-9
clone size: -
J gene: TRBJ1-4

CDR3 protein: CSASMGDYEQYF
CDR3 length: 12
V gene: TRBV20-1
clone size: -
J gene: TRBJ2-7

CDR3 protein: CASSSPGRLTPYGYTF
CDR3 length: 16
V gene: TRBV6-5
clone size: -
J gene: TRBJ1-2

CDR3 protein: CSSRDRENSPLHF
CDR3 length: 13
V gene: TRBV29-1
clone size: -
J gene: TRBJ1-6

CDR3 protein: CASTSGLAYNEQFF
CDR3 length: 14
V gene: TRBV2
clone size: -
J gene: TRBJ2-1

CDR3 protein: CASSLGGAYEQFF
CDR3 length: 13
V gene: TRBV11-3
clone size: -
J gene: TRBJ2-1

CDR3 protein: CASSEPTEQFF
CDR3 length: 11
V gene: TRBV6-1
clone size: -
J gene: TRBJ2-1

CDR3 protein: CASSQQGYGEKLFF
CDR3 length: 14
V gene: TRBV4-3
clone size: -
J gene: TRBJ1-4

CDR3 protein: CASSLIVVPGREAPYNEQFF
CDR3 length: 20
V gene: TRBV12-3/TRBV12-4
clone size: -
J gene: TRBJ2-1

CDR3 protein: CASSFERGGTDTQYF
CDR3 length: 15
V gene: TRBV7-3
clone size: -
J gene: TRBJ2-3

CDR3 protein: CASSLWDLATETQYF
CDR3 length: 15
V gene: TRBV5-6
clone size: -
J gene: TRBJ2-5

CDR3 protein: CAWSFRDTQYF
CDR3 length: 11
V gene: TRBV30
clone size: -
J gene: TRBJ2-3

CDR3 protein: CASSPLSVVLTGELFF
CDR3 length: 16
V gene: TRBV7-9
clone size: -
J gene: TRBJ2-2

CDR3 protein: CASSPVGGNQPQHF
CDR3 length: 14
V gene: TRBV7-8
clone size: -
J gene: TRBJ1-5

CDR3 protein: CASRHRVFYEQYF
CDR3 length: 13
V gene: TRBV6-9
clone size: -
J gene: TRBJ2-7

CDR3 protein: CAWSGDQGVGTEAFF
CDR3 length: 15
V gene: TRBV30
clone size: -
J gene: TRBJ1-1

CDR3 protein: CASREGAYEQYF
CDR3 length: 12
V gene: TRBV6-2/TRBV6-3
clone size: -
J gene: TRBJ2-7

CDR3 protein: CASSLKGVQPQHF
CDR3 length: 13
V gene: TRBV5-1
clone size: -
J gene: TRBJ1-5

CDR3 protein: CASRHPPDGEAQYF
CDR3 length: 14
V gene: TRBV7-6
clone size: -
J gene: TRBJ2-3

CDR3 protein: CAISAGQGDTDTQYF
CDR3 length: 15
V gene: TRBV10-3
clone size: -
J gene: TRBJ2-3

CDR3 protein: CASGLSGATDTQYF
CDR3 length: 14
V gene: TRBV27
clone size: -
J gene: TRBJ2-3

CDR3 protein: CASSYRNANYEQYF
CDR3 length: 14
V gene: TRBV12-3/TRBV12-4
clone size: -
J gene: TRBJ2-7

CDR3 protein: CASSDGGVNYGYTF
CDR3 length: 14
V gene: TRBV7-6
clone size: -
J gene: TRBJ1-2

CDR3 protein: CATSPWEARDTQYF
CDR3 length: 14
V gene: TRBV24-1
clone size: -
J gene: TRBJ2-3

CDR3 protein: CSARDLLADTNTGELFF
CDR3 length: 17
V gene: TRBV20-1
clone size: -
J gene: TRBJ2-2

CDR3 protein: CASKSTGRGYTF
CDR3 length: 12
V gene: TRBV12-3/TRBV12-4
clone size: -
J gene: TRBJ1-2

CDR3 protein: CASSLGRELVGYEQYF
CDR3 length: 16
V gene: TRBV13
clone size: -
J gene: TRBJ2-7

CDR3 protein: CASLQTGFELTNGYTF
CDR3 length: 16
V gene: TRBV7-9
clone size: -
J gene: TRBJ1-2

CDR3 protein: CASTALNTGELFF
CDR3 length: 13
V gene: TRBV9
clone size: -
J gene: TRBJ2-2

CDR3 protein: CASSKAGGSVPYEQYF
CDR3 length: 16
V gene: TRBV21-1
clone size: -
J gene: TRBJ2-7

CDR3 protein: CATSRGSGELGNTQYF
CDR3 length: 16
V gene: TRBV15
clone size: -
J gene: TRBJ2-3

CDR3 protein: CASSQIRGTGNSPLHF
CDR3 length: 16
V gene: TRBV4-3
clone size: -
J gene: TRBJ1-6

CDR3 protein: CASSFAGGPLETQYF
CDR3 length: 15
V gene: TRBV7-7
clone size: -
J gene: TRBJ2-5

CDR3 protein: CASSPQGNGELFF
CDR3 length: 13
V gene: TRBV12-3/TRBV12-4
clone size: -
J gene: TRBJ2-2

CDR3 protein: CASSPLGQGQNTGELFF
CDR3 length: 17
V gene: TRBV7-9
clone size: -
J gene: TRBJ2-2

CDR3 protein: CASSISWGEQFF
CDR3 length: 12
V gene: TRBV7-9
clone size: -
J gene: TRBJ2-1

CDR3 protein: CASSFGGIEPQHF
CDR3 length: 13
V gene: TRBV7-9
clone size: -
J gene: TRBJ1-5

CDR3 protein: CASSRGLADQETQYF
CDR3 length: 15
V gene: TRBV3-1
clone size: -
J gene: TRBJ2-5

CDR3 protein: CASGREVYEQYF
CDR3 length: 12
V gene: TRBV27
clone size: -
J gene: TRBJ2-7

CDR3 protein: CSVDNRGNYGYTF
CDR3 length: 13
V gene: TRBV29-1
clone size: -
J gene: TRBJ1-2

CDR3 protein: CASSFSGNGLVEQFF
CDR3 length: 15
V gene: TRBV7-2
clone size: -
J gene: TRBJ2-1

CDR3 protein: CATSVGVGTEAFF
CDR3 length: 13
V gene: TRBV24-1
clone size: -
J gene: TRBJ1-1

CDR3 protein: CASSPGTRLFEDTQYF
CDR3 length: 16
V gene: TRBV7-3
clone size: -
J gene: TRBJ2-3

CDR3 protein: CSARDSPAYEQYF
CDR3 length: 13
V gene: TRBV20-1
clone size: -
J gene: TRBJ2-7

CDR3 protein: CASSPRWGGGQPQHF
CDR3 length: 15
V gene: TRBV12-3/TRBV12-4
clone size: -
J gene: TRBJ1-5

CDR3 protein: CASSLDKQSSYNEQFF
CDR3 length: 16
V gene: TRBV11-2
clone size: -
J gene: TRBJ2-1